Each of the 2 T cell receptor beta chains below was sequenced from the same sample in a study of T cells in Graves' hyperthyroidism and ophthalmopathy. TCR beta CDR3 regions were amplified from RNA. When the TCR CDR3 underwent first-round RT-PCR, the HTBI primer set was used. TCRdb passed the multiplex PCR reads through MiXCR, listing each CDR3 protein once. The table has 500,000 or so distinct CDR3 sequences, 15% to 20% seen once; the top ten hold less than 30%. The sequenced sample consisted of blood. Receptors were obtained from a woman under 40 with Graves' ophthalmopathy.

This sequence joins TRBV4-3 and TRBJ2-3; 10 positions agree with TRBD1. CDR1 and CDR2 from the germline V gene are LGHNA and YSLEER. V shed 4 bases, J shed 0 bases, and the junction held 4 bases outside the gene matches. The CDR3 is 16 residues long. CDR3 sequence reads: CASSRGQGGSTDTQYF. CDR3 in DNA: TGCGCCAGCAGCCGCGGACAGGGGGGGAGCACAGATACGCAGTATTTT.

This chain uses TRBV4-2 with TRBJ1-1; D ambiguous. Trimming removed 3 bases from V and 1 base from J, with 9 bases in between. CDR1 and CDR2 (germline): LGHNA, YNFKEQ. The CDR3 extends over 14 amino acids. CDR3 nucleotide sequence: TGTGCCAGCAGCCACCACGGCACGAACACTGAAGCTTTCTTT. This translates into CASSHHGTNTEAFF.